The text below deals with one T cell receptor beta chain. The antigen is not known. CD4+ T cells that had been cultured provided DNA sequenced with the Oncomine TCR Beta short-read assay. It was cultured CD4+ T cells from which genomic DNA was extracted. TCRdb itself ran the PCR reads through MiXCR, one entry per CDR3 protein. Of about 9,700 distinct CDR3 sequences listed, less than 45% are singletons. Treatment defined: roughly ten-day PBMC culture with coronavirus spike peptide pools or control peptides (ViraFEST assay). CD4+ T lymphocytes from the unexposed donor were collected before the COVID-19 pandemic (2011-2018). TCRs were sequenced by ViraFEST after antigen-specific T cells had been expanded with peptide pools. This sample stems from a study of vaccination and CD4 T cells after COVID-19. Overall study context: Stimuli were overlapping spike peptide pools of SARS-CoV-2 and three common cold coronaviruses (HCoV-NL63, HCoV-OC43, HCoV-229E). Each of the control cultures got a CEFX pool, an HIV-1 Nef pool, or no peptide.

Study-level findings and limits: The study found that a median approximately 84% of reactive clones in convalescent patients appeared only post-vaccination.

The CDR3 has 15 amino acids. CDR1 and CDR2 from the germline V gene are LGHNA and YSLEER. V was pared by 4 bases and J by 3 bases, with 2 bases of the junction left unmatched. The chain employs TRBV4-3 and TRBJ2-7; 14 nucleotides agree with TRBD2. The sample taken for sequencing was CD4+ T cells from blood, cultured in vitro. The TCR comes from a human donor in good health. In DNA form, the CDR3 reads TGCGCCAGCAGCCGCGGGACTAGCGGGAGCTACGAGCAGTACTTC. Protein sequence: CASSRGTSGSYEQYF.